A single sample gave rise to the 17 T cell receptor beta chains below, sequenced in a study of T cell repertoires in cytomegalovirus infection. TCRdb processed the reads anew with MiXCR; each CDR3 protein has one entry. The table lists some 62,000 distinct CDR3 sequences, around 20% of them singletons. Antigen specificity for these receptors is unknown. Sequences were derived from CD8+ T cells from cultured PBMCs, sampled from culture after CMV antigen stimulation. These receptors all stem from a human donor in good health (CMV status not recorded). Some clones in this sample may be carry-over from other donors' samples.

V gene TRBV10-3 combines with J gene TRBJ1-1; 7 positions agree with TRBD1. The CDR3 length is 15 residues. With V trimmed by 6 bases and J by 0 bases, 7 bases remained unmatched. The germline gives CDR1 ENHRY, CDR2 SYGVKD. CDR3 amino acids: CAIRGQTNMNTEAFF. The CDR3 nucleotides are TGTGCCATCAGGGGACAGACTAACATGAACACTGAAGCTTTCTTT.

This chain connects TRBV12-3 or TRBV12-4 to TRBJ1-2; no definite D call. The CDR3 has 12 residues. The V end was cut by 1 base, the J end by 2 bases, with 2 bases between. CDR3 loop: CASSLGNYGYTF. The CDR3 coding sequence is TGTGCCAGCAGTTTAGGCAACTATGGCTACACCTTC.

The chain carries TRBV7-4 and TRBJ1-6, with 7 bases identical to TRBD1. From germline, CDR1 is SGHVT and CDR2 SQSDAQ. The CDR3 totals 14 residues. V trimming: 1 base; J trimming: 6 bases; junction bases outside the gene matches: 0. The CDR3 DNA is TGTGCCAGCAGCTTAGGGACAGGTAATTCACCCCTCCACTTT. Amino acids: CASSLGTGNSPLHF.

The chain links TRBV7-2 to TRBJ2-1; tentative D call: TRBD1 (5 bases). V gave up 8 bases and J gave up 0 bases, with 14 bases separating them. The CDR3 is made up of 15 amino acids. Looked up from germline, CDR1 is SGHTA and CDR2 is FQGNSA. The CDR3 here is CASAPSGSSYNEQFF. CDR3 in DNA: TGTGCCAGCGCACCCTCAGGGTCCTCCTACAATGAGCAGTTCTTC.

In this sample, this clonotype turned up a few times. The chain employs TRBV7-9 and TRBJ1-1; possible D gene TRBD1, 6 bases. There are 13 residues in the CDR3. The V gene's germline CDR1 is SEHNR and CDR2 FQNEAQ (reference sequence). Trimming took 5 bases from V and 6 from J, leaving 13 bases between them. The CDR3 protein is CASSGTGGPEAFF. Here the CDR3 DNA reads TGTGCCAGCAGCGGGACCGGGGGCCCTGAAGCTTTCTTT.

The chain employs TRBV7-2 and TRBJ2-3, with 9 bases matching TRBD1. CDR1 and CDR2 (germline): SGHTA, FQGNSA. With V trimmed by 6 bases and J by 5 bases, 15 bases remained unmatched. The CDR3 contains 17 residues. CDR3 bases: TGTGCCAGCAGAAGACCAGTCACAGGGGGCTGGGAAGATACGCAGTATTTT. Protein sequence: CASRRPVTGGWEDTQYF. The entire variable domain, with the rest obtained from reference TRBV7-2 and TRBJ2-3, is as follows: GAGVSQSPSNKVTEKGKDVELRCDPISGHTALYWYRQSLGQGLEFLIYFQGNSAPDKSGLPSDRFSAERTGGSVSTLTIQRTQQEDSAVYLCASRRPVTGGWEDTQYFGPGTRLTVL.

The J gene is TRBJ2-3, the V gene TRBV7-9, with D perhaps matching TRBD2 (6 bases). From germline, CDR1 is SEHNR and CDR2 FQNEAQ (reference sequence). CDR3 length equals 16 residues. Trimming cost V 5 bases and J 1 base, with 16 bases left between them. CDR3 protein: CASSRFVQRGTDTQYF. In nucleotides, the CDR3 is TGTGCCAGCAGCCGATTCGTACAGCGGGGCACAGATACGCAGTATTTT.

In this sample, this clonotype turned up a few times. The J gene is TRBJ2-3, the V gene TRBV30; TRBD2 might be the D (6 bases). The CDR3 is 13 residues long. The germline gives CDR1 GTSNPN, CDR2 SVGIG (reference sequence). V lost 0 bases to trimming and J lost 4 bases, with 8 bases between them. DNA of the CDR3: TGTGCCTGGAGTGTGGGGGGACCAGATACGCAGTATTTT. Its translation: CAWSVGGPDTQYF. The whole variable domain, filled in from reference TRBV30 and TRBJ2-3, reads SQTIHQWPATLVQPVGSPLSLECTVEGTSNPNLYWYRQAAGRGLQLLFYSVGIGQISSEVPQNLSASRPQDRQFILSSKKLLLSDSGFYLCAWSVGGPDTQYFGPGTRLTVL.

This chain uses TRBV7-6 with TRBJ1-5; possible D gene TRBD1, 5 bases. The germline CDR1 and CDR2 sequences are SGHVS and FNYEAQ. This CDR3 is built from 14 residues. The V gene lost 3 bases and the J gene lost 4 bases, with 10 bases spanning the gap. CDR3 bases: TGTGCCAGCAGCTTGACGGACACTAATCAGCCCCAGCATTTT. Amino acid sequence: CASSLTDTNQPQHF.

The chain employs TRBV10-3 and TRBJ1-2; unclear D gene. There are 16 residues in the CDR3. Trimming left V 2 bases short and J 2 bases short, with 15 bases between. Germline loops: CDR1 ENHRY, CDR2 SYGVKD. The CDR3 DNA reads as TGTGCCATCAGTGAGCCGAGGGAAGTAGCCAACTATGGCTACACCTTC. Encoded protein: CAISEPREVANYGYTF.

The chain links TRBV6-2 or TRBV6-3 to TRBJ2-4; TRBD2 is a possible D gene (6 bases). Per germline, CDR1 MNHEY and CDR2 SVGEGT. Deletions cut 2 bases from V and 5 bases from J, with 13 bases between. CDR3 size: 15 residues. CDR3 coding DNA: TGTGCCAGCAGTTACGCGGAGGGAGGACAAAACATTCAGTACTTC. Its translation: CASSYAEGGQNIQYF.

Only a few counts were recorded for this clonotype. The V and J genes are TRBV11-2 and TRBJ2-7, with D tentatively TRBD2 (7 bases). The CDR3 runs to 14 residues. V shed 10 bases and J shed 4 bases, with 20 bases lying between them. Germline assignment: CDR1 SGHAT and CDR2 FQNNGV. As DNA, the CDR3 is TGTGCCACCCGGTGGAGGGGGGGAAGGTACGAGCAGTACTTC. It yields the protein CATRWRGGRYEQYF.

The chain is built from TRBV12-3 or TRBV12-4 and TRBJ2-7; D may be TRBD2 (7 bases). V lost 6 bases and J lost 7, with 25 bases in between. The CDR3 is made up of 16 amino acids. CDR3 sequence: CASSRPGGGGGWEQYF. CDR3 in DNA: TGTGCCAGCAGCCGCCCCGGGGGAGGGGGAGGGTGGGAGCAGTACTTC.

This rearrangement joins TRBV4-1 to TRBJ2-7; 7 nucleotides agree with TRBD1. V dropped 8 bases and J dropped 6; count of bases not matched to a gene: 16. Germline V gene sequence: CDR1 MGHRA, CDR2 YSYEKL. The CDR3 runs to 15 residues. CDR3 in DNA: TGCGCCAGCGGTCGGGCAACGGGACAGTACCGCGAGCAGTACTTC. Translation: CASGRATGQYREQYF.

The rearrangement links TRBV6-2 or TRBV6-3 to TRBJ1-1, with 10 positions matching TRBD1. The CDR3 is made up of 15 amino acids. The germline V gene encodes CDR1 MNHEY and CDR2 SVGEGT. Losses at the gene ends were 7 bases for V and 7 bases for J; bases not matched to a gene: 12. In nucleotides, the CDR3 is TGTGCCAGCACCGGTCCCGACAGGGGGCTGAATGAAGCTTTCTTT. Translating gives CASTGPDRGLNEAFF.

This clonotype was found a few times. The CDR3 loop is CASSRQTGGPFSYTF. In DNA, the CDR3 is TGTGCCAGCAGTAGGCAGACAGGGGGACCGTTTAGCTACACCTTC. This chain joins TRBV6-6 and TRBJ1-2; 9 nucleotides agree with TRBD1. Germline loops: CDR1 MNHNY, CDR2 SVGAGI (reference sequence). Losses at the gene ends were 5 bases for V and 9 bases for J; bases not matched to a gene: 13. This CDR3 spans 15 amino acids.

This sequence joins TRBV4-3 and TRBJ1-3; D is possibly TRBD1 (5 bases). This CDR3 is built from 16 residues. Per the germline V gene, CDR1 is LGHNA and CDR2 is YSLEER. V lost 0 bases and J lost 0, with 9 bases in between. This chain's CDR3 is CASSQEGPTSGNTIYF. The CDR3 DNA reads TGCGCCAGCAGCCAAGAGGGGCCGACCTCTGGAAACACCATATATTTT.